A selection of T cell receptor beta chains follows, all from one sample in a study of blood T cell repertoires in COVID-19. The method was immunoSEQ multiplex PCR; TCRdb's version includes in-frame clones alone and lacks a portion of them. The data show approximately 210,000 clones, roughly 80% seen once. The sequenced sample was peripheral blood. These receptors originate from a human donor in a cohort sampled during active COVID-19. CDR3s include the opening cysteine and the closing phenylalanine or tryptophan. The order of the fields is J gene, V gene, clone size, D gene, CDR3 DNA, CDR3 protein. The D gene is left open where the match is weak. Clone size is given for some rows only: seen once, a few or many times, or a class if the clone is expanded.

j_call: TRBJ1-1; v_call: TRBV21-1; clone_size: .; d_call: .; cdr3_nt: TGTGCCAGCCCTGGAAGGGGAACAGGGGGCCGGAAGAACACTGAAGCTTTCTTT; cdr3_aa: CASPGRGTGGRKNTEAFF
j_call: TRBJ2-3; v_call: TRBV4-1; clone_size: .; d_call: TRBD2; cdr3_nt: TGCGCCAGCAGCCAAGAAACTAGCGGGAGTACGAGGGCAGATACGCAGTATTTT; cdr3_aa: CASSQETSGSTRADTQYF
j_call: TRBJ1-1; v_call: TRBV7-9; clone_size: .; d_call: TRBD1; cdr3_nt: TGTGCCAGCAGCTTCGGACAGGGGCGTACTGAAGCTTTCTTT; cdr3_aa: CASSFGQGRTEAFF
j_call: TRBJ2-7; v_call: TRBV27; clone_size: few; d_call: TRBD1; cdr3_nt: TGTGCCAGCAGGAGAGGGCAGGGGGCCTACGAGCAGTACTTC; cdr3_aa: CASRRGQGAYEQYF
j_call: TRBJ1-2; v_call: TRBV7-2; clone_size: .; d_call: .; cdr3_nt: TGTGCCAGCACCCTGACGCCCGGGACACTCTATGGCTACACCTTC; cdr3_aa: CASTLTPGTLYGYTF
j_call: TRBJ2-1; v_call: TRBV7-3; clone_size: .; d_call: .; cdr3_nt: TGTGCCAGCAGCACCGGGACTTTCAATGAGCAGTTCTTC; cdr3_aa: CASSTGTFNEQFF
j_call: TRBJ1-5; v_call: TRBV19; clone_size: .; d_call: .; cdr3_nt: TGTGCCAGTAGTATTCGGCAGGGTAACCATCAGCCCCAGCATTTT; cdr3_aa: CASSIRQGNHQPQHF
j_call: TRBJ2-5; v_call: TRBV5-1; clone_size: .; d_call: .; cdr3_nt: TGCGCCAGCAGCTTGGAAGCACGACCTAGGGAGACCCAGTACTTC; cdr3_aa: CASSLEARPRETQYF
j_call: TRBJ2-5; v_call: TRBV6-2/TRBV6-3; clone_size: .; d_call: .; cdr3_nt: TGTGCCAGCAGCCCCCCGGGGGTGGCGAAAGAGACCCAGTACTTC; cdr3_aa: CASSPPGVAKETQYF
j_call: TRBJ1-6; v_call: TRBV5-1; clone_size: once; d_call: TRBD1; cdr3_nt: TGCGCCAGCAGCTTGGCGGACAGGGATAATTCACCCCTCCACTTT; cdr3_aa: CASSLADRDNSPLHF
j_call: TRBJ1-1; v_call: TRBV27; clone_size: few; d_call: TRBD1; cdr3_nt: TGTGCCAGCAGTACTCGGACAGGGGGCATCACTGAAGCTTTCTTT; cdr3_aa: CASSTRTGGITEAFF
j_call: TRBJ2-1; v_call: TRBV7-9; clone_size: few; d_call: TRBD1; cdr3_nt: TGTGCCAGCAGCACCGGGACAGGGACGGTAGAGTCGATCTTC; cdr3_aa: CASSTGTGTVESIF
j_call: TRBJ2-3; v_call: TRBV5-6; clone_size: once; d_call: TRBD2; cdr3_nt: TGTGCCAGCAGCTACGATAGCGGGACGCCCACAGATACGCAGTATTTT; cdr3_aa: CASSYDSGTPTDTQYF
j_call: TRBJ1-2; v_call: TRBV3-1/TRBV3-2; clone_size: few; d_call: TRBD1; cdr3_nt: TGTGCCAGCAGCCAAGATGCCAGGGGGCAAGGCTACACCTTC; cdr3_aa: CASSQDARGQGYTF
j_call: TRBJ2-1; v_call: TRBV6-5; clone_size: few; d_call: TRBD2; cdr3_nt: TGTGCCAGCAGTTATGGCAGCGGGAGCAATGAGCAGTTCTTC; cdr3_aa: CASSYGSGSNEQFF
j_call: TRBJ2-6; v_call: TRBV10-3; clone_size: .; d_call: .; cdr3_nt: TGTGCCATCAGTCAGATACAAAGTCGGGCCAACGTCCTGACTTTC; cdr3_aa: CAISQIQSRANVLTF
j_call: TRBJ2-2; v_call: TRBV6-5; clone_size: .; d_call: .; cdr3_nt: TGTGCCAGCAGTTACGGCAGGGTAATCGGGGAGCTGTTTTTT; cdr3_aa: CASSYGRVIGELFF
j_call: TRBJ2-7; v_call: TRBV2; clone_size: .; d_call: .; cdr3_nt: TGTGCCAGCAGTAGGAGGGGCGAGCAGTACTTC; cdr3_aa: CASSRRGEQYF